This T cell receptor (beta chain) came from a study of identical twins. This clonotype came up a few times. A single record per CDR3 protein comes from TCRdb applying MiXCR to the 5' RACE reads. The data contain hundreds of thousands of distinct CDR3 sequences, 5.5% to 7.5% of them seen just once; the ten biggest clones take up 1.5% to 2%. Germline V gene sequence: CDR1 MNHEY, CDR2 SMNVEV (reference sequence). The junction had 6 bases not matched to a gene; V was cut back by 5 bases and J by 7 bases. The CDR3 is 15 residues long. The chain is built from TRBV27 and TRBJ1-5; 12 bases agree with TRBD1. The TCR comes from a man younger than 30 in good health. Sequenced input: naive T cells sorted from blood. The DNA for the CDR3 is TGTGCCAGCAGTGTCGGGACAGGGGGCGGGCAGCCCCAGCATTTT. Amino acid sequence: CASSVGTGGGQPQHF.